The 29 T cell receptor beta chains given below trace back to one sample, sequenced in a study of vaccination effects on CD4 cells after COVID-19. TCRdb keeps only in-frame clones here, not all; method: immunoSEQ multiplex PCR. The sample consists of 30,000 to 45,000 clones, roughly 66% of them appearing once. These receptors' targets are unknown. Peptide-pool stimulation followed by sequencing identified expanded antigen-specific CD4+ clonotypes in the ViraFEST assay. Upon completion of around eleven days in culture, CD4+ T cells were isolated. In the vaccine recipients, nucleocapsid antibodies were negative and there was no prior SARS-CoV-2 infection. The sequences come from CD4+ T cells from PBMCs cultured with HCoV-OC43 spike peptides, collected before COVID-19 vaccination. Subset of the sample: HCoV-OC43 spike overlapping peptide pool stimulation. The source is a human donor who received a COVID-19 vaccine.

The chain recombines TRBV27 with TRBJ2-7; possibly TRBD1 for D (6 bases). The V end was cut by 5 bases, the J end by 6 bases, with 29 bases between. CDR3 size: 18 residues. Germline V gene lookup returns CDR1 MNHEY and CDR2 SMNVEV (reference sequence). The CDR3 loop reads CASSPFYREKEDKREQYF. The CDR3 bases are TGTGCCAGCAGTCCCTTCTACAGGGAGAAAGAAGACAAACGCGAGCAGTACTTC.

The chain links TRBV27 to TRBJ1-2; D is possibly TRBD1 (5 bases). CDR1 and CDR2 from the germline V gene are MNHEY and SMNVEV (reference sequence). The CDR3 is 16 residues long. Trimming took 6 bases from V and 0 from J, leaving 17 bases between them. The CDR3 sequence: CASRRNAGTSNYGYTF. For the CDR3, the DNA is TGTGCCAGCAGGAGGAATGCGGGGACCTCTAACTATGGCTACACCTTC.

J is TRBJ1-1 and V is TRBV30; D is perhaps TRBD1 (5 bases). This CDR3 contains 13 residues. V was shortened by 8 bases and J by 1 base, with 14 bases between the two germline ends. Germline assignment: CDR1 GTSNPN and CDR2 SVGIG (reference sequence). The CDR3 loop is CARRGPTNTEAFF. The CDR3 coding sequence is TGTGCCCGCCGGGGACCGACGAACACTGAAGCTTTCTTT. Full variable domain (remainder filled in from reference TRBV30 and TRBJ1-1): SQTIHQWPATLVQPVGSPLSLECTVEGTSNPNLYWYRQAAGRGLQLLFYSVGIGQISSEVPQNLSASRPQDRQFILSSKKLLLSDSGFYLCARRGPTNTEAFFGQGTRLTVV.

V and J are TRBV11-2 and TRBJ2-1; D unresolved. This CDR3 contains 17 residues. Germline lookup yields CDR1 SGHAT and CDR2 FQNNGV. V was trimmed by 6 bases and J by 4 bases, leaving 22 bases between them. The CDR3 is CASRSPRHGSTYNEQFF. CDR3 DNA: TGTGCCAGCAGATCTCCCCGGCACGGTTCAACTTACAATGAGCAGTTCTTC.

The chain links TRBV11-2 to TRBJ2-7, with 7 bases fitting TRBD1. CDR3 size: 15 residues. V lost 5 bases, J lost 1 base, and 8 bases stayed unmatched. The germline gives CDR1 SGHAT, CDR2 FQNNGV. The CDR3 reads CASSDIRDSSYEQYF. The CDR3 DNA reads as TGTGCCAGCAGCGATATCCGGGACAGTTCCTACGAGCAGTACTTC.

This chain connects TRBV4-1 to TRBJ1-4; D uncertain. Between the trimmed V and J ends, which lost 0 bases and 4 bases, there was a span of 12 bases. The CDR3 has 16 amino acids. Germline CDR1 is MGHRA and CDR2 is YSYEKL. The CDR3 region is CASSQDPKGYNEKLFF. As DNA, the CDR3 is TGCGCCAGCAGCCAAGATCCGAAGGGTTATAATGAAAAACTGTTTTTT.

This chain links TRBV10-1 with TRBJ1-2, with unresolved D. Germline assignment: CDR1 WNHNN and CDR2 SYGVQD (reference sequence). The V gene lost 2 bases and the J gene lost 1 base, with 5 bases spanning the gap. This CDR3 is 13 amino acids long. CDR3 nucleotides: TGCGCCAGCAGTGAGGATCTTAACTATGGCTACACCTTC. Its protein is CASSEDLNYGYTF.

The DNA of the CDR3 is TGCAGCGTCCAAAACACTGAAGCTTTCTTT. This encodes CSVQNTEAFF. The chain combines TRBV29-1 with TRBJ1-1; D gene uncertain. This CDR3 is built from 10 residues. Germline V gene sequence: CDR1 SQVTM, CDR2 ANQGSEA. V was cut by 6 bases and J by 2 bases, with 4 bases left in between.

The chain recombines TRBV6-5 with TRBJ2-1; D might be TRBD1 (5 bases). The length of the CDR3 is 12 residues. Germline V CDR1 and CDR2: MNHEY, SVGAGI. Trimming stripped 5 bases from V and 6 bases from J, with 8 bases between. CDR3 coding DNA: TGTGCCAGCAGTAACAGGCGCAATGAGCAGTTCTTC. This translates into CASSNRRNEQFF.

The rearrangement links TRBV5-5 to TRBJ1-2; D ambiguous. The germline CDR1 and CDR2 sequences are SGHKS and YYEKEE (reference sequence). The CDR3 spans 16 residues. V lost 4 bases to trimming and J lost 1 base, with 17 bases between them. In DNA, the CDR3 is TGTGCCAGCAGCCCTAAGACGGGCAGAGATAACTATGGCTACACCTTC. Encoded protein: CASSPKTGRDNYGYTF.

This CDR3 is CASTLDRASNQPQHF. Written as DNA, the CDR3 is TGTGCCAGTACCCTGGACAGGGCTAGCAATCAGCCCCAGCATTTT. This chain joins TRBV19 and TRBJ1-5; 8 nucleotides align to TRBD1. Germline V gene sequence: CDR1 LNHDA, CDR2 SQIVND (reference sequence). V lost 7 bases and J lost 0; bases outside the gene matches: 5. This CDR3 spans 15 amino acids.

This clone showed up just a few times. The genes are TRBV5-1 and TRBJ2-4; D not certain. Germline V CDR1 and CDR2: SGHRS, YFSETQ. This CDR3 comprises 13 residues. V was trimmed by 0 bases and J by 8 bases, leaving 9 bases between them. The CDR3 coding sequence is TGCGCCAGCAGCTTGGAAGGGTTGGACATTCAGTACTTC. Protein: CASSLEGLDIQYF.

This clone was detected a few times. The chain combines TRBV6-1 with TRBJ1-2; the D is unclear. Germline values: CDR1 MNHNS, CDR2 SASEGT. The CDR3 length is 13 residues. V was clipped by 1 base and J by 4 bases, with 7 bases between them. This CDR3 is CASSEELLYGYTF. As DNA, the CDR3 is TGTGCCAGCAGTGAAGAGTTACTCTATGGCTACACCTTC.

The sample holds a few counts of this clone. V is TRBV3-1 (or the pseudogene TRBV3-2) and J is TRBJ2-4; weak D call: TRBD2 (6 bases). Germline CDR1 and CDR2: LGHDT and YNNKEL (reference sequence). With 4 bases removed from V and 0 bases from J, the gap between germline ends came to 10 bases. This CDR3 region has 15 residues. The CDR3 sequence is CASSPGDLAKNIQYF. DNA of the CDR3: TGTGCCAGCAGCCCGGGGGATCTAGCCAAAAACATTCAGTACTTC.

This clone was detected a few times. The gene calls are TRBV19 and TRBJ1-2; TRBD1 matches at 7 bases. V lost 4 bases, J lost 14 bases, and 16 bases stayed unmatched. The CDR3 sequence is 14 residues long. CDR1 LNHDA and CDR2 SQIVND come from the germline V gene (reference sequence). The CDR3 DNA follows: TGTGCCAGTAGTAAACAGGAGGACAGGTCGTCGTGGACCTTC. It codes for CASSKQEDRSSWTF.

The chain carries TRBV27 and TRBJ2-7; 11 positions agree with TRBD2. CDR1 is MNHEY and CDR2 is SMNVEV in the germline V gene (reference sequence). The V segment lost 2 bases and the J segment 0 bases; nucleotides outside the gene matches: 0. The CDR3 is 15 amino acids. As DNA, the CDR3 is TGTGCCAGCAGTTTACTAGCGGGGGGCTCCTACGAGCAGTACTTC. It yields the protein CASSLLAGGSYEQYF.

The chain joins TRBV18 to TRBJ2-3; perhaps TRBD2 as D (5 bases). This CDR3 is 12 amino acids long. In germline, CDR1 is KGHSH, CDR2 LQKENI. With 3 bases removed from V and 4 bases from J, the gap between germline ends came to 5 bases. The CDR3 bases are TGTGCCAGCTCACCGCGGGCAGATACGCAGTATTTT. This translates into CASSPRADTQYF.

The V gene is TRBV19, the J gene TRBJ1-4; D perhaps matches TRBD1 (5 bases). The CDR3 is 16 residues long. V gave up 3 bases and J gave up 8 bases, with 19 bases separating them. Germline V CDR1 and CDR2: LNHDA, SQIVND (reference sequence). The CDR3 sequence: CASSIRGAGRGEKLFF. CDR3 sequence (DNA): TGTGCCAGTAGTATTAGGGGTGCGGGGCGAGGCGAAAAACTGTTTTTT.

The chain employs TRBV2 and TRBJ1-5; tentatively, D is TRBD1 (6 bases). V was cut by 3 bases and J by 5 bases, with 11 bases left in between. Germline CDR1 is SNHLY and CDR2 is FYNNEI. The CDR3 is made up of 14 amino acids. CDR3 residues: CASSDRRGDQPQHF. CDR3 sequence (DNA): TGTGCCAGCAGTGATCGTAGGGGGGATCAGCCCCAGCATTTT.

V is TRBV5-4 and J is TRBJ1-1; no clear D. Deletions cut 0 bases from V and 1 base from J, with 4 bases between. CDR1 and CDR2 (germline): SGHNT, YYREEE (reference sequence). The length of the CDR3 is 13 residues. This CDR3 reads CASSLAGNTEAFF. The CDR3 DNA reads TGTGCCAGCAGCTTGGCAGGGAACACTGAAGCTTTCTTT.

The chain has TRBV18 and TRBJ2-1, with 11 nucleotides matching TRBD2. From germline, CDR1 is KGHSH and CDR2 LQKENI. V lost 0 bases and J lost 4; bases outside the gene matches: 2. This CDR3 spans 16 amino acids. CDR3 sequence: CASSPPGTSGYNEQFF. The CDR3 region has the DNA TGTGCCAGCTCACCACCGGGGACTAGCGGTTACAATGAGCAGTTCTTC.

This clone was counted a few times. This rearrangement joins TRBV7-9 to TRBJ1-3, with unresolved D. CDR3 length: 12 residues. V lost 3 bases and J lost 4, with 4 bases in between. Looked up from germline, CDR1 is SEHNR and CDR2 is FQNEAQ (reference sequence). The CDR3 DNA is TGTGCCAGCAGCTTTCTAGGAAACACCATATATTTT. This sequence encodes CASSFLGNTIYF.

This clone was counted a few times. This sequence joins TRBV27 and TRBJ1-2; no reliable D call. Deletions cut 8 bases from V and 5 bases from J, with 12 bases between. Per germline, CDR1 MNHEY and CDR2 SMNVEV (reference sequence). The CDR3 contains 12 residues. DNA of the CDR3: TGTGCCAGCCAGGCCCCGGGGTATGGCTACACCTTC. Translating it yields CASQAPGYGYTF.

V gene TRBV9 combines with J gene TRBJ2-7; D is unclear. The CDR3 is made up of 14 amino acids. Trimming left V 0 bases short and J 4 bases short, with 11 bases between. CDR1 SGDLS and CDR2 YYNGEE come from the germline V gene. CDR3 amino acids: CASSVVSRMYEQYF. CDR3 sequence (DNA): TGTGCCAGCAGCGTAGTGTCTAGGATGTACGAGCAGTACTTC.

This clone was observed once. The chain is built from TRBV3-1 (or the pseudogene TRBV3-2) and TRBJ1-1; D remains unclear. CDR1 LGHDT and CDR2 YNNKEL come from the germline V gene (reference sequence). The CDR3 runs 12 residues. The V end lost 0 bases, the J end lost 2 bases, and 1 base lay between the germline ends. CDR3 residues: CASSQENTEAFF. The CDR3 DNA reads as TGTGCCAGCAGCCAAGAAAACACTGAAGCTTTCTTT.

This chain links TRBV3-1 (or the pseudogene TRBV3-2) with TRBJ1-1; no definite D call. The CDR3 length is 13 residues. Germline values: CDR1 LGHDT, CDR2 YNNKEL (reference sequence). V lost 7 bases and J 1 base, leaving 10 bases between the germline ends. The CDR3 sequence is CASTGDGNTEAFF. The CDR3 bases are TGTGCCAGCACCGGAGACGGGAACACTGAAGCTTTCTTT.

The table lists this clone with a few counts. The V gene is TRBV5-1, the J gene TRBJ2-7; 9 positions agree with TRBD1. CDR1 is SGHRS, CDR2 YFSETQ, per germline. The J segment lost 0 bases and the V segment lost 4 bases, leaving 5 bases of the junction unmatched. The CDR3 is made up of 15 amino acids. The CDR3 loop is CASSDRDRDSYEQYF. The CDR3 DNA reads as TGCGCCAGCAGCGACCGGGACAGGGACTCCTACGAGCAGTACTTC. The whole variable domain, remainder taken from reference TRBV5-1 and TRBJ2-7, is KAGVTQTPRYLIKTRGQQVTLSCSPISGHRSVSWYQQTPGQGLQFLFEYFSETQRNKGNFPGRFSGRQFSNSRSEMNVSTLELGDSALYLCASSDRDRDSYEQYFGPGTRLTVT.

This clone appeared once. The chain couples TRBV11-2 to TRBJ2-5; no reliable D call. The ends were cut back, 4 bases at V and 5 bases at J, with 14 bases in the middle. The CDR3 is 14 residues long. CDR1 and CDR2 (germline): SGHAT, FQNNGV. The CDR3 DNA sequence: TGTGCCAGCAGCTACAGCCATATGGGGGAGACCCAGTACTTC. It codes for CASSYSHMGETQYF.

The CDR3, as DNA: TGTGCCAGCAGCTTAGGACCAGGGGTGCGGTACGAGCAGTACTTC. Residues: CASSLGPGVRYEQYF. The chain links TRBV11-2 to TRBJ2-7; weak D call: TRBD1 (6 bases). The germline gives CDR1 SGHAT, CDR2 FQNNGV. The CDR3 length is 15 residues. V gave up 1 base and J gave up 4 bases, with 14 bases separating them.